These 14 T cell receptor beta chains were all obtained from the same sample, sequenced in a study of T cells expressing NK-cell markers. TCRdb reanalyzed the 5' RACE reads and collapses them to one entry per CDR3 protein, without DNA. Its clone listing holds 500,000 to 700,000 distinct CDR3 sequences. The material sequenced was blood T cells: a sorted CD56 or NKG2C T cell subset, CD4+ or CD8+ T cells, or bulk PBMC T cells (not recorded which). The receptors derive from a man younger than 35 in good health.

CDR3 amino acids: CASSQRGTGELFF. The rearrangement joins TRBV3-1 to TRBJ2-2; TCRdb outputs TRBD2, but without DNA this stays unchecked. From germline, CDR1 is LGHDT and CDR2 YNNKEL (reference sequence). The CDR3 runs to 13 residues.

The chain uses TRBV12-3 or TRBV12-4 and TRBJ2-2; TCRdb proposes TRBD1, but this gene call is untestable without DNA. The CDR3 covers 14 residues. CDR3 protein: CASSLPDRIGELFF.

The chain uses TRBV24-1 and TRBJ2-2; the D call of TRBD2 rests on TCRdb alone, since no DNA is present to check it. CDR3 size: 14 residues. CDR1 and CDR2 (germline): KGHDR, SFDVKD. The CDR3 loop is CATSDFLQGGELFF.

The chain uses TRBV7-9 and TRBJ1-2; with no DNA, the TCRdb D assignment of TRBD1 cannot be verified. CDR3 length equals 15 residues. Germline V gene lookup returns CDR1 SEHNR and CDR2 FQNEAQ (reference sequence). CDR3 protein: CASSRDRDRNYGYTF.

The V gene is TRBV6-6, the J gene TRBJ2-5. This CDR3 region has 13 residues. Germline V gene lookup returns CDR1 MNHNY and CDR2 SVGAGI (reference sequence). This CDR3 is CASSFATQETQYF.

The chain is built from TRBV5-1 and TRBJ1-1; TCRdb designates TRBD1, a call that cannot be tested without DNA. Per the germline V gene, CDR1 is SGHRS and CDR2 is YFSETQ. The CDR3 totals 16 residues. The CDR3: CASSWGDRGENTEAFF.

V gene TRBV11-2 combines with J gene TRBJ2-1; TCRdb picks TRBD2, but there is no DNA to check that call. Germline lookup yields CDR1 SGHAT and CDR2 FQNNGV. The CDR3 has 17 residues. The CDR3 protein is CASSLEASAYSYNEQFF.

Here the CDR3 reads CASSPSRDQKLGAQYF. The V call is TRBV14, the J call TRBJ2-5; TCRdb selects TRBD2, and the lack of DNA leaves this call unchecked. Germline-derived CDR1 and CDR2 are SGHDN and FVKESK. There are 16 residues in the CDR3.

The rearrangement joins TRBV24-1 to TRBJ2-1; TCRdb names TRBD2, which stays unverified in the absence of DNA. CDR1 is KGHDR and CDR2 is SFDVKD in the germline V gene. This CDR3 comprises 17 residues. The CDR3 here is CATSDFSGGGIYNEQFF.

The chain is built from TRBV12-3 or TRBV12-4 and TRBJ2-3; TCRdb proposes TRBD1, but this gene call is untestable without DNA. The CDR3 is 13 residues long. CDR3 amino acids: CASSRGHLDTQYF.

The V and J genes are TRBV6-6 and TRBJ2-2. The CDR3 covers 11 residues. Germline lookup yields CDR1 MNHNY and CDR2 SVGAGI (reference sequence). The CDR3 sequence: CASWAAGELFF.

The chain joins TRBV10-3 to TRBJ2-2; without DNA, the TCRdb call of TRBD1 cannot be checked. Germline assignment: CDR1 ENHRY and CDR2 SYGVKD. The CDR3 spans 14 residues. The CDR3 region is CASTGPENTGELFF.

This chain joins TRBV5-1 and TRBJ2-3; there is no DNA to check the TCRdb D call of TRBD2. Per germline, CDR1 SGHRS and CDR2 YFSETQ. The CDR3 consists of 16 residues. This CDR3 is CASTMGRVTSTDTQYF.

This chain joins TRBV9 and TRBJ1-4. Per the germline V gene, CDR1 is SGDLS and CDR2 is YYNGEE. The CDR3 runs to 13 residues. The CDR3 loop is CASSVSGNEKLFF.